One and the same sample provided the 26 T cell receptor beta chains below, sequenced in a study of blood T cell repertoires in COVID-19. Assay: immunoSEQ multiplex PCR; the TCRdb copy retains only in-frame clones and omits some. The data show roughly 230,000 clones, with 65% to 85% seen just once and under 5% held by the top ten. Source material: peripheral blood. These TCRs come from a man aged 45-60 years with active or convalescent COVID-19.

As DNA, the CDR3 is TGTGCCAGCAGCACCACCGGACAGGGACTGTATGGCTACACCTTC. This translates into CASSTTGQGLYGYTF. This sequence joins TRBV5-6 and TRBJ1-2; TRBD1 agrees at 8 bases. The CDR3 contains 15 residues. Germline V gene lookup returns CDR1 SGHDT and CDR2 YYEEEE. Losses at the gene ends were 4 bases for V and 5 bases for J; bases not matched to a gene: 10.

The chain employs TRBV3-1 (or the pseudogene TRBV3-2) and TRBJ1-1; perhaps TRBD1 as D (5 bases). Trimming took off 4 bases at V and 3 bases at J, with 9 bases between the two ends. The germline V gene encodes CDR1 LGHDT and CDR2 YNNKEL (reference sequence). The CDR3 is 13 residues long. The CDR3 nucleotides are TGTGCCAGCAGCCTACAGGAATACACTGAAGCTTTCTTT. Protein: CASSLQEYTEAFF.

The chain joins TRBV9 to TRBJ2-1; TRBD2 might be the D (6 bases). CDR3 length equals 13 residues. Germline loops: CDR1 SGDLS, CDR2 YYNGEE. V lost 1 base and J lost 8, with 10 bases in between. The CDR3: CASSVRASDEQFF. For the CDR3, the DNA is TGTGCCAGCAGCGTAAGGGCTAGCGATGAGCAGTTCTTC.

The V and J genes are TRBV7-8 and TRBJ1-4; unclear D gene. The V and J ends lost 5 bases and 3 bases respectively, with 13 bases between them. Germline CDR1 SGHVS, CDR2 FQNEAQ. This CDR3 has 15 amino acids. The CDR3 protein is CASSPGRAPNEKLFF. In DNA, the CDR3 is TGTGCCAGCAGCCCCGGGAGGGCTCCTAATGAAAAACTGTTTTTT.

V gene TRBV4-1 combines with J gene TRBJ2-3; 10 bases align to TRBD2. V lost 3 bases and J lost 4; bases outside the gene matches: 4. Germline V gene sequence: CDR1 MGHRA, CDR2 YSYEKL. This CDR3 contains 15 residues. The CDR3 DNA reads TGCGCCAGCAGCCAGACTAGCGGGCCGCCAGATACGCAGTATTTT. It encodes CASSQTSGPPDTQYF.

A single count supports this clone. The CDR3 is CAIRGQGKYYGYTF. The CDR3 DNA sequence: TGTGCCATTAGGGGACAGGGGAAGTACTATGGCTACACCTTC. The chain combines TRBV6-5 with TRBJ1-2, with TRBD1 identical over 10 bases. This CDR3 region has 14 residues. In germline, CDR1 is MNHEY, CDR2 SVGAGI. V was clipped by 10 bases and J by 3 bases; unmatched bases: 8.

The chain recombines TRBV6-5 with TRBJ1-4; TRBD1 is a possible D gene (5 bases). There are 16 residues in the CDR3. Trimming removed 0 bases from V and 7 bases from J, with 15 bases in between. Germline assignment: CDR1 MNHEY and CDR2 SVGAGI. CDR3 sequence: CASSYSTGDGFEKLFF. The CDR3 DNA reads as TGTGCCAGCAGTTACTCGACGGGGGACGGGTTTGAAAAACTGTTTTTT.

The CDR3 spells CASNYRGQPQHF. As DNA, the CDR3 is TGTGCCAGTAATTACAGGGGACAGCCCCAGCATTTT. The chain links TRBV19 to TRBJ1-5; 7 bases map to TRBD1. Germline assignment: CDR1 LNHDA and CDR2 SQIVND (reference sequence). Trimming cost V 7 bases and J 7 bases; bases outside gene matches: 4. The CDR3 length is 12 residues.

V usage is TRBV19 and J usage is TRBJ1-6, with D maybe TRBD1 (6 bases). The CDR3 totals 14 residues. CDR1 and CDR2 from the germline V gene are LNHDA and SQIVND (reference sequence). V lost 4 bases, J lost 9 bases, and 13 bases lay in between. The CDR3 sequence is CASSTRTDGSPLHF. The CDR3 DNA is TGTGCCAGTAGTACCAGGACAGACGGTTCACCCCTCCACTTT.

V gene TRBV7-2 combines with J gene TRBJ1-5; possible D gene TRBD1, 6 bases. V lost 3 bases and J lost 6, with 18 bases in between. CDR3 size: 16 residues. Germline CDR1 SGHTA, CDR2 FQGNSA. CDR3 bases: TGTGCCAGCAGCTTTAGGGGGGGTGCTCTTGGTCAGCCCCAGCATTTT. Protein: CASSFRGGALGQPQHF.

The J gene is TRBJ1-2, the V gene TRBV9; the D is unclear. This CDR3 has 13 residues. CDR1 and CDR2 (germline): SGDLS, YYNGEE. V lost 0 bases and J lost 1, with 4 bases in between. The CDR3 is CASSVDGNYGYTF. As DNA, the CDR3 is TGTGCCAGCAGCGTAGACGGTAACTATGGCTACACCTTC. The full variable domain, in which reference TRBV9 and TRBJ1-2 provide the parts outside the CDR3, is DSGVTQTPKHLITATGQRVTLRCSPRSGDLSVYWYQQSLDQGLQFLIQYYNGEERAKGNILERFSAQQFPDLHSELNLSSLELGDSALYFCASSVDGNYGYTFGSGTRLTVV.

The table lists this clone with a few counts. The CDR3 region is CASSPGGAGVNMGYTF. The CDR3 DNA sequence: TGTGCCAGCAGCCCCGGAGGGGCGGGGGTCAATATGGGCTACACCTTC. The chain has TRBV7-2 and TRBJ1-2, with D perhaps TRBD1 (5 bases). CDR3 length equals 16 residues. V lost 5 bases, J lost 8 bases, and 24 bases lay in between. CDR1 and CDR2 (germline): SGHTA, FQGNSA.

The chain joins TRBV19 to TRBJ1-2, with D maybe TRBD1 (5 bases). This CDR3 region has 13 residues. Trimming cost V 5 bases and J 5 bases, with 12 bases left between them. Looked up from germline, CDR1 is LNHDA and CDR2 is SQIVND (reference sequence). The DNA of the CDR3 is TGTGCCAGTAGTCTGACACCAGGGTATGGCTACACCTTC. Its translation: CASSLTPGYGYTF.

The chain is built from TRBV11-3 and TRBJ2-7; 8 nucleotides line up with TRBD1. This CDR3 has 13 amino acids. V was clipped by 3 bases and J by 3 bases; unmatched bases: 1. Germline values: CDR1 SGHNT, CDR2 YENEEA. CDR3 sequence: CASSLDRDYEQYF. The CDR3 DNA sequence: TGTGCCAGCAGCTTGGACAGGGACTACGAGCAGTACTTC.

V is TRBV11-2 and J is TRBJ2-5; TRBD2 might be the D (5 bases). Trimming left V 5 bases short and J 4 bases short, with 8 bases between. The V gene's germline CDR1 is SGHAT and CDR2 FQNNGV. The CDR3 runs 12 residues. CDR3 coding DNA: TGTGCCAGCAGCCAGGAGGCAGAGACCCAGTACTTC. Translating gives CASSQEAETQYF.

This clone came up a few times. J is TRBJ2-2 and V is TRBV13, with 7 bases identical to TRBD1. CDR1 PRHDT and CDR2 FYEKMQ come from the germline V gene (reference sequence). The CDR3 consists of 15 residues. Losses at the gene ends were 5 bases for V and 3 bases for J; bases not matched to a gene: 6. In DNA, the CDR3 is TGTGCCAGCAGCCACTTTCAGGGGGACACCGGGGAGCTGTTTTTT. Translating gives CASSHFQGDTGELFF.

V usage is TRBV5-4 and J usage is TRBJ1-6; 7 bases match TRBD1. V was clipped by 2 bases and J by 14 bases; unmatched bases: 4. The CDR3 is made up of 12 amino acids. The germline CDR1 and CDR2 sequences are SGHNT and YYREEE (reference sequence). In nucleotides, the CDR3 is TGTGCCAGCAGCTTCCCCCAGGGGGCCCTCCACTTT. Protein product: CASSFPQGALHF.

The CDR3 protein is CASSYDSHANYGYTF. CDR3 DNA: TGTGCCAGCAGCTACGACAGTCATGCTAACTATGGCTACACCTTC. This chain links TRBV9 with TRBJ1-2, with D perhaps TRBD1 (5 bases). With 4 bases removed from V and 0 bases from J, the gap between germline ends came to 13 bases. Per the germline V gene, CDR1 is SGDLS and CDR2 is YYNGEE. The CDR3 is 15 amino acids.

The J gene is TRBJ1-2, the V gene TRBV2; D gene uncertain. The CDR3 loop spans 14 amino acids. V shed 6 bases and J shed 5 bases, with 16 bases lying between them. CDR1 and CDR2 from the germline V gene are SNHLY and FYNNEI. The CDR3 spells CASRGSSGIYGYTF. The CDR3 DNA follows: TGTGCCAGCAGGGGGTCTTCGGGGATATATGGCTACACCTTC.

J is TRBJ1-2 and V is TRBV11-2, with D maybe TRBD1 (6 bases). Germline assignment: CDR1 SGHAT and CDR2 FQNNGV. Deletions cut 5 bases from V and 3 bases from J, with 13 bases between. There are 14 residues in the CDR3. The CDR3: CASSHGQLYYGYTF. The CDR3 DNA sequence: TGTGCCAGCAGCCATGGACAGCTTTACTATGGCTACACCTTC.

The gene calls are TRBV7-6 and TRBJ2-1; 8 nucleotides line up with TRBD2. The V gene's germline CDR1 is SGHVS and CDR2 FNYEAQ. This CDR3 has 16 residues. V was clipped by 6 bases and J by 2 bases; unmatched bases: 9. The CDR3: CASSKSGGGPYNEQFF. The CDR3 coding sequence is TGTGCCAGCAGTAAAAGCGGCGGGGGGCCCTACAATGAGCAGTTCTTC. The full variable domain, completed using reference TRBV7-6 and TRBJ2-1, is GAGVSQSPRYKVTKRGQDVALRCDPISGHVSLYWYRQALGQGPEFLTYFNYEAQQDKSGLPNDRFSAERPEGSISTLTIQRTEQRDSAMYRCASSKSGGGPYNEQFFGPGTRLTVL.

This chain connects TRBV30 to TRBJ1-1; TRBD1 might be the D (5 bases). This CDR3 is built from 12 residues. Germline V gene sequence: CDR1 GTSNPN, CDR2 SVGIG (reference sequence). V was trimmed by 3 bases and J by 6 bases, leaving 11 bases between them. The CDR3 protein is CAWRAPGSEAFF. The CDR3 DNA is TGTGCCTGGAGGGCCCCAGGGTCTGAAGCTTTCTTT.

This clone has a handful of counts. J is TRBJ2-3 and V is TRBV3-1 (or the pseudogene TRBV3-2); D possibly corresponds to TRBD1 (6 bases). Germline lookup yields CDR1 LGHDT and CDR2 YNNKEL (reference sequence). The CDR3 runs 14 residues. V dropped 2 bases and J dropped 5 bases, with 11 bases sitting between them. CDR3 DNA sequence: TGTGCCAGCAGCCAAACAGGGTGGGGAGATACGCAGTATTTT. Encoded protein: CASSQTGWGDTQYF.

The chain joins TRBV28 to TRBJ2-6; weak D call: TRBD2 (7 bases). The CDR3 has 15 amino acids. CDR1 is MDHEN, CDR2 SYDVKM, per germline. Between the trimmed V and J ends, which lost 6 bases and 2 bases, there was a span of 11 bases. As DNA, the CDR3 is TGTGCCAGCAGGCGCGGGGGCGCTGGGGCCAACGTCCTGACTTTC. This encodes CASRRGGAGANVLTF.

The chain employs TRBV11-2 and TRBJ1-1; D is possibly TRBD1 (6 bases). The V gene lost 3 bases and the J gene lost 0 bases, with 14 bases spanning the gap. Per germline, CDR1 SGHAT and CDR2 FQNNGV. The CDR3 is made up of 16 amino acids. The CDR3 DNA follows: TGTGCCAGCAGCTTCCAGGGCGGGGGGCTGAACACTGAAGCTTTCTTT. As protein: CASSFQGGGLNTEAFF.

This chain connects TRBV7-2 to TRBJ1-5; the D gene is possibly TRBD1 (6 bases). The germline gives CDR1 SGHTA, CDR2 FQGNSA. V shed 6 bases and J shed 0 bases, with 12 bases lying between them. The CDR3 is 15 amino acids. The CDR3 bases are TGTGCCAGCAGTCTACAGGGTTATAGCAATCAGCCCCAGCATTTT. Translating gives CASSLQGYSNQPQHF. Filled out from reference TRBV7-2 and TRBJ1-5, the complete variable domain reads GAGVSQSPSNKVTEKGKDVELRCDPISGHTALYWYRQSLGQGLEFLIYFQGNSAPDKSGLPSDRFSAERTGGSVSTLTIQRTQQEDSAVYLCASSLQGYSNQPQHFGDGTRLSIL.